This T cell receptor beta chain was recorded in a study of radiotherapy plus CTLA-4 blockade in lung cancer. At the level of the study: Disease control was seen in 25% to 40% of patients, objective responses in approximately 19%. Study-level findings and limits: Increased serum interferon-beta after radiation also reportedly predicted response strongly.

Only in-frame clones appear in the TCRdb table, and some are missing; sequencing was by immunoSEQ multiplex PCR. The sample shows over 75,000 clones, under 90% of them seen only once. From germline, CDR1 is GTSNPN and CDR2 SVGIG (reference sequence). CDR3 length: 16 amino acids. V gave up 1 base and J gave up 0 bases, with 13 bases separating them. Notes on this clone: No antigen is known for it.

Specimen: peripheral blood, collected from a patient treated with radiotherapy plus ipilimumab. The sequence was obtained from a human donor with non-small cell lung cancer who had stable disease on radiotherapy plus ipilimumab. The rearrangement uses TRBV30 and TRBJ1-5, with a possible D match to TRBD1 (5 bases). DNA for the CDR3: TGTGCCTGGAGTGGGGTCGGGGGGGTTAGCAATCAGCCCCAGCATTTT. Protein sequence: CAWSGVGGVSNQPQHF.